The 24 T cell receptor beta chains presented below share a single source sample, sequenced in a study of neoadjuvant anti-PD-1 for oral cavity cancer. Repertoires were generated with immunoSEQ multiplex PCR, while TCRdb's copy carries only in-frame clones and drops some. The sample lists 65,000 to 95,000 clones; roughly 80% were seen once. The source material was PBMCs, sampled before nivolumab (anti-PD-1) treatment. These receptors all stem from a person aged 40 to 85 with oral cavity squamous cell carcinoma.

The rearrangement links TRBV27 to TRBJ2-5, with 8 positions matching TRBD1. Germline trimming cut 5 bases from V and 1 base from J; bases unmatched to any gene: 3. This CDR3 is 14 amino acids long. Germline-derived CDR1 and CDR2 are MNHEY and SMNVEV (reference sequence). The CDR3 loop is CASSGQGFQETQYF. The DNA of the CDR3 is TGTGCCAGCAGTGGACAGGGCTTCCAAGAGACCCAGTACTTC.

The chain has TRBV30 and TRBJ1-5; D might be TRBD1 (5 bases). The CDR3 sequence is 15 residues long. Germline V gene lookup returns CDR1 GTSNPN and CDR2 SVGIG (reference sequence). Trimming shortened V by 1 base and J by 0 bases, and 10 bases separated the two germline ends. CDR3 loop: CAWSATAYSNQPQHF. The DNA for the CDR3 is TGTGCCTGGAGTGCGACAGCATATAGCAATCAGCCCCAGCATTTT.

The rearrangement links TRBV15 to TRBJ1-1, with TRBD1 matching 10 bases. Trimming removed 1 base from V and 2 bases from J; junction bases left unmatched: 4. The CDR3 consists of 16 residues. From germline, CDR1 is LNHNV and CDR2 YYDKDF (reference sequence). CDR3 protein: CATSRGGTGVNTEAFF. CDR3 bases: TGTGCCACCAGCAGAGGGGGGACAGGGGTTAACACTGAAGCTTTCTTT.

The CDR3 protein is CASSLMLAGSYEQYF. CDR3 sequence (DNA): TGTGCCAGCAGCTTGATGCTAGCGGGATCCTACGAGCAGTACTTC. The chain links TRBV7-8 to TRBJ2-7, with 9 nucleotides matching TRBD2. V shed 3 bases and J 1 base; nucleotides not matched to a gene: 4. The CDR3 loop spans 15 amino acids. Germline values: CDR1 SGHVS, CDR2 FQNEAQ.

The V call is TRBV10-1, the J call TRBJ2-5; TRBD2 matches at 10 bases. This CDR3 region has 16 residues. V shed 7 bases, J shed 5 bases, and the junction held 13 bases outside the gene matches. Germline lookup yields CDR1 WNHNN and CDR2 SYGVQD (reference sequence). CDR3 amino acids: CASIYSGRFPRETQYF. The CDR3 DNA reads as TGCGCCAGCATCTATAGCGGGAGGTTCCCCCGGGAGACCCAGTACTTC.

The chain is built from TRBV5-6 and TRBJ1-1; D unresolved. This CDR3 region has 14 residues. V was cut by 0 bases and J by 1 base, with 7 bases left in between. The germline gives CDR1 SGHDT, CDR2 YYEEEE. In DNA, the CDR3 is TGTGCCAGCAGCTTGGCACCAGGGAACACTGAAGCTTTCTTT. Amino acid sequence: CASSLAPGNTEAFF.

J is TRBJ2-1 and V is TRBV5-1, with TRBD1 matching over 9 bases. Germline loops: CDR1 SGHRS, CDR2 YFSETQ. The J segment lost 5 bases and the V segment lost 4 bases, leaving 10 bases of the junction unmatched. This CDR3 comprises 16 residues. For the CDR3, the DNA is TGCGCCAGCAGCAGCCCCTGGACAGGGGAGAACAATGAGCAGTTCTTC. Protein: CASSSPWTGENNEQFF.

The V gene is TRBV2, the J gene TRBJ2-5; TRBD1 matches at 9 bases. The V segment lost 5 bases and the J segment 4 bases; nucleotides outside the gene matches: 8. The CDR3 sequence is 15 residues long. Germline V CDR1 and CDR2: SNHLY, FYNNEI. The CDR3 region has the DNA TGTGCCAGCAGTTCCCTTACAGGGGGCGCAGAGACCCAGTACTTC. Its translation: CASSSLTGGAETQYF.

The rearrangement joins TRBV19 to TRBJ2-6; no clear D. The germline V gene has CDR1 LNHDA and CDR2 SQIVND (reference sequence). The CDR3 totals 14 residues. Trimming stripped 8 bases from V and 0 bases from J, with 8 bases between. This CDR3 is CASGVGSGANVLTF. For the CDR3, the DNA is TGTGCCAGTGGCGTTGGCTCTGGGGCCAACGTCCTGACTTTC. The full variable domain, its missing parts supplied by reference TRBV19 and TRBJ2-6, is DGGITQSPKYLFRKEGQNVTLSCEQNLNHDAMYWYRQDPGQGLRLIYYSQIVNDFQKGDIAEGYSVSREKKESFPLTVTSAQKNPTAFYLCASGVGSGANVLTFGAGSRLTVL.

The chain employs TRBV10-3 and TRBJ1-4; weak D call: TRBD1 (5 bases). The CDR3 extends over 13 amino acids. Per the germline V gene, CDR1 is ENHRY and CDR2 is SYGVKD. With 10 bases removed from V and 6 bases from J, the gap between germline ends came to 15 bases. Here the CDR3 reads CATRGGGDEKLFF. CDR3 sequence (DNA): TGTGCCACCCGCGGGGGTGGGGATGAAAAACTGTTTTTT.

The chain is built from TRBV4-2 and TRBJ2-3; possibly TRBD1 for D (6 bases). The CDR3 is 15 amino acids. V was shortened by 0 bases and J by 2 bases, with 9 bases between the two germline ends. Germline V gene sequence: CDR1 LGHNA, CDR2 YNFKEQ. The CDR3 loop reads CASSQEGAYTDTQYF. Here the CDR3 DNA reads TGTGCCAGCAGCCAAGAGGGGGCCTACACAGATACGCAGTATTTT.

The J gene is TRBJ2-3, the V gene TRBV10-3, with D perhaps matching TRBD1 (6 bases). Between the trimmed V and J ends, which lost 2 bases and 3 bases, there was a span of 18 bases. The CDR3 runs 17 residues. CDR1 ENHRY and CDR2 SYGVKD come from the germline V gene. The CDR3 loop is CAISEANRVGETDTQYF. The CDR3, as DNA: TGTGCCATCAGTGAGGCAAACAGGGTGGGGGAGACAGATACGCAGTATTTT.

This rearrangement joins TRBV9 to TRBJ1-4, with 9 bases aligning to TRBD1. The CDR3 extends over 15 amino acids. Germline CDR1 and CDR2: SGDLS and YYNGEE. The V segment lost 4 bases and the J segment 7 bases; nucleotides outside the gene matches: 8. CDR3: CASSSNGQGSEKLFF. CDR3 coding DNA: TGTGCCAGCAGCTCAAACGGACAGGGGTCTGAAAAACTGTTTTTT.

This chain uses TRBV19 with TRBJ2-2; possible D gene TRBD2, 5 bases. From germline, CDR1 is LNHDA and CDR2 SQIVND (reference sequence). The CDR3 covers 17 residues. V dropped 1 base and J dropped 5 bases, with 17 bases sitting between them. CDR3 bases: TGTGCCAGTAGTATAGTTAAGAGGGCGGGTGTGACCGGGGAGCTGTTTTTT. This translates into CASSIVKRAGVTGELFF.

The CDR3 here is CASSLPGAGANEKLFF. In nucleotides, the CDR3 is TGCGCCAGCAGCTTGCCGGGGGCGGGGGCTAATGAAAAACTGTTTTTT. This chain connects TRBV5-1 to TRBJ1-4; TRBD1 is a possible D gene (6 bases). CDR1 is SGHRS and CDR2 is YFSETQ in the germline V gene. This CDR3 spans 16 amino acids. The ends were cut back, 1 base at V and 3 bases at J, with 13 bases in the middle. Full variable domain (missing parts from reference TRBV5-1 and TRBJ1-4): KAGVTQTPRYLIKTRGQQVTLSCSPISGHRSVSWYQQTPGQGLQFLFEYFSETQRNKGNFPGRFSGRQFSNSRSEMNVSTLELGDSALYLCASSLPGAGANEKLFFGSGTQLSVL.

This clone turned up a few times. The V and J genes are TRBV6-6 and TRBJ2-7; maybe TRBD2 (6 bases). Germline V gene data show CDR1 as MNHNY and CDR2 as SVGAGI (reference sequence). The CDR3 runs 14 residues. V was cut by 5 bases and J by 2 bases, with 13 bases left in between. CDR3 region: CASSHLAPPYEQYF. The CDR3 DNA reads TGTGCCAGCAGTCATCTAGCGCCCCCCTACGAGCAGTACTTC.

The CDR3 is CASSIELGYGLLAKNIQYF. The CDR3 DNA follows: TGTGCCAGTAGTATAGAACTGGGGTACGGTCTTCTAGCCAAAAACATTCAGTACTTC. The V and J genes are TRBV19 and TRBJ2-4, with no clear D. V was cut by 0 bases and J by 0 bases, with 18 bases left in between. Per the germline V gene, CDR1 is LNHDA and CDR2 is SQIVND (reference sequence). CDR3 length: 19 residues.

This chain links TRBV30 with TRBJ1-2, with 8 nucleotides matching TRBD1. CDR3 length: 14 residues. V trimming: 3 bases; J trimming: 2 bases; junction bases outside the gene matches: 5. Germline CDR1 GTSNPN, CDR2 SVGIG (reference sequence). The CDR3 is CAWSRTGKNYGYTF. Written as DNA, the CDR3 is TGTGCCTGGAGCCGGACAGGGAAGAACTATGGCTACACCTTC.

This sequence joins TRBV5-8 and TRBJ2-1; 9 positions agree with TRBD1. This CDR3 has 15 residues. CDR1 is SGHTS, CDR2 YDEGEE, per germline. V lost 3 bases and J lost 6; bases outside the gene matches: 7. The CDR3 region has the DNA TGTGCCAGCAGCTGGGGACAGGGTCCCTCCAATGAGCAGTTCTTC. Protein product: CASSWGQGPSNEQFF.

The chain combines TRBV4-1 with TRBJ1-3, with unresolved D. This CDR3 comprises 16 residues. Germline values: CDR1 MGHRA, CDR2 YSYEKL. Trimming shortened V by 0 bases and J by 0 bases, and 9 bases separated the two germline ends. The CDR3: CASSQDSQYSGNTIYF. For the CDR3, the DNA is TGCGCCAGCAGCCAAGATTCCCAGTACTCTGGAAACACCATATATTTT.

This clone has a handful of counts. This rearrangement joins TRBV20-1 to TRBJ1-2; D call uncertain. From germline, CDR1 is DFQATT and CDR2 SNEGSKA (reference sequence). Trimming took 7 bases from V and 8 from J, leaving 14 bases between them. CDR3 size: 11 residues. CDR3 DNA sequence: TGCAGTGGGGTCGATACGGGAGGCTACACCTTC. Translating gives CSGVDTGGYTF.

The chain has TRBV6-1 and TRBJ2-2; TRBD2 agrees at 12 bases. CDR1 is MNHNS, CDR2 SASEGT, per germline. This CDR3 region has 15 residues. V dropped 10 bases and J dropped 7; count of bases not matched to a gene: 10. The CDR3 coding sequence is TGTGCCACCCGACGGACTAGCGGGACGGGCGGGGAGCTGTTTTTT. It specifies CATRRTSGTGGELFF.

This clone was observed a single time. The rearrangement links TRBV29-1 to TRBJ1-2; 8 bases are shared with TRBD1. Germline V gives CDR1 SQVTM, CDR2 ANQGSEA. The CDR3 loop spans 14 amino acids. V lost 4 bases to trimming and J lost 3 bases; unmatched junction nucleotides: 7. The CDR3 region has the DNA TGCAGCGTTGGGGCAGGGGGCCTCGACTATGGCTACACCTTC. Its protein is CSVGAGGLDYGYTF.

The J gene is TRBJ1-5, the V gene TRBV6-5; D is undetermined. The germline gives CDR1 MNHEY, CDR2 SVGAGI. This CDR3 comprises 15 residues. The germline V and J ends were trimmed by 5 bases and 0 bases, with 11 bases remaining between them. The CDR3 coding sequence is TGTGCCAGCAGTCCGGGGAGGGCTAGCAATCAGCCCCAGCATTTT. Protein product: CASSPGRASNQPQHF.